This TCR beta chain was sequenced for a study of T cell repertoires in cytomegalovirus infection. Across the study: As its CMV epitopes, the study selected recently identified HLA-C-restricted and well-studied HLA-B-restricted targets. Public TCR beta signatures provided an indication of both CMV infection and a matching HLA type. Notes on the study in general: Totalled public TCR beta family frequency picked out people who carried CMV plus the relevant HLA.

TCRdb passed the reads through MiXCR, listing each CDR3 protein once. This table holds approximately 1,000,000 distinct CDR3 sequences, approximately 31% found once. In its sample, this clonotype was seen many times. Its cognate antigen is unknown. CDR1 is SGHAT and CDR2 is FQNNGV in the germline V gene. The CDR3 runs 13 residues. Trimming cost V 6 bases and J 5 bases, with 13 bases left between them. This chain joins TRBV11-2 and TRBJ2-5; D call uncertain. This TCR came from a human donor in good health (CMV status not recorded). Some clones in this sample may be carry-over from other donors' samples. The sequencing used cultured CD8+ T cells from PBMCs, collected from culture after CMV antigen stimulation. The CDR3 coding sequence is TGTGCCAGCAGTTTATGGGGTGGCGAGACCCAGTACTTC. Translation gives CASSLWGGETQYF. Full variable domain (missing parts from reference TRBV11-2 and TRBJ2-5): EAGVAQSPRYKIIEKRQSVAFWCNPISGHATLYWYQQILGQGPKLLIQFQNNGVVDDSQLPKDRFSAERLKGVDSTLKIQPAKLEDSAVYLCASSLWGGETQYFGPGTRLLVL.